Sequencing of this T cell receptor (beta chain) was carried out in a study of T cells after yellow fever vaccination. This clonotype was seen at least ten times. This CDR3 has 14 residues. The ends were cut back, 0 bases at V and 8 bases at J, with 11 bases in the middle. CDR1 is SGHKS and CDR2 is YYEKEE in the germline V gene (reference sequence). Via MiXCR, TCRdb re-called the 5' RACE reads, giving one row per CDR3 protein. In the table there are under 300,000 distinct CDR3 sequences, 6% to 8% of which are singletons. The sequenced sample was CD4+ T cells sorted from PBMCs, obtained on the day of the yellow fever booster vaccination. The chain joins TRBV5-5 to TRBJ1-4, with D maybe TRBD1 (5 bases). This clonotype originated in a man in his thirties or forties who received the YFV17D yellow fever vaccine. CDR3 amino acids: CASSLGPTEEKLFF. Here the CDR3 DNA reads TGTGCCAGCAGCTTGGGTCCGACAGAGGAAAAACTGTTTTTT.